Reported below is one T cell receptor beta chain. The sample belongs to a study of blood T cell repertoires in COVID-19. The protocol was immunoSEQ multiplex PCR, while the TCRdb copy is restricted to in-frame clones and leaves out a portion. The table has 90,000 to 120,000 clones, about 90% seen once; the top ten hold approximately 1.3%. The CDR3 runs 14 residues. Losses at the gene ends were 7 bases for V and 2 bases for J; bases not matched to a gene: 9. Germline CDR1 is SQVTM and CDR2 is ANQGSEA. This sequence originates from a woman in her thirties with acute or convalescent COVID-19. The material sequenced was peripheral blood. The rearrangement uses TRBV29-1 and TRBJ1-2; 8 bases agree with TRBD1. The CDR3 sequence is CSGNDRGENYGYTF. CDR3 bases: TGCAGCGGAAACGACAGGGGCGAAAACTATGGCTACACCTTC. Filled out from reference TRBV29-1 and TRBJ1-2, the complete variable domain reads SAVISQKPSRDICQRGTSLTIQCQVDSQVTMMFWYRQQPGQSLTLIATANQGSEATYESGFVIDKFPISRPNLTFSTLTVSNMSPEDSSIYLCSGNDRGENYGYTFGSGTRLTVV.